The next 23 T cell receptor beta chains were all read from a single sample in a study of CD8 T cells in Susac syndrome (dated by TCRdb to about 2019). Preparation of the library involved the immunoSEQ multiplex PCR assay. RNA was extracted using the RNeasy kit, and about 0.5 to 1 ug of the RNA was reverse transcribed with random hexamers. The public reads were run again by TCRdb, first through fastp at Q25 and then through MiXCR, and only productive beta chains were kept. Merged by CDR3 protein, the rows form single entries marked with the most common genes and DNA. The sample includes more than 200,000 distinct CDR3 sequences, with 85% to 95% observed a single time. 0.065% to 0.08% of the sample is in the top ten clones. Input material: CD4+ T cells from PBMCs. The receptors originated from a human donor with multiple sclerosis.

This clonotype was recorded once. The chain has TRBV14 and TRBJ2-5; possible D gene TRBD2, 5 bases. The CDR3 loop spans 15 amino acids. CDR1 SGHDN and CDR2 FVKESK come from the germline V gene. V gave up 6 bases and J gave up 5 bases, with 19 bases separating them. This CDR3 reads CASSPAVGRGETQYF. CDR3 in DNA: TGTGCCAGCAGTCCAGCGGTCGGGCGAGGGGAGACCCAGTACTTC.

As DNA, the CDR3 is TGCGCCAGCAGCTTGCGCCGGGCTAGCGGGGGGCGATACAATGAGCAGTTCTTC. This translates into CASSLRRASGGRYNEQFF. The chain recombines TRBV5-1 with TRBJ2-1; 11 bases match TRBD2. The V gene end was trimmed by 1 base and the J gene end by 4 bases; junction bases not matched to a gene: 10. The CDR3 has 18 amino acids. Germline V gene sequence: CDR1 SGHRS, CDR2 YFSETQ.

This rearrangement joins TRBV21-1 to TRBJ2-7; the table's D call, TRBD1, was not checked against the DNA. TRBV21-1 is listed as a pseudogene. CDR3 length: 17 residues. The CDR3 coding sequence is TGTGCCAGCAGCAAAGTCCCGGTGGACAGGGGGCGCGACGAGCAGTACGTC. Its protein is CASSKVPVDRGRDEQYV.

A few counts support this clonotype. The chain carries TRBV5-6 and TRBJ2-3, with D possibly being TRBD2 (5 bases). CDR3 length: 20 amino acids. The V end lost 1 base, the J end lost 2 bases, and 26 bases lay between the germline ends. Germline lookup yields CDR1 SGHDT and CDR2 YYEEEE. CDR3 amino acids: CASSLIGYPVKDGITDTQYF. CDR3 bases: TGTGCCAGCAGCTTGATAGGATATCCGGTGAAAGACGGGATCACAGATACGCAGTATTTT.

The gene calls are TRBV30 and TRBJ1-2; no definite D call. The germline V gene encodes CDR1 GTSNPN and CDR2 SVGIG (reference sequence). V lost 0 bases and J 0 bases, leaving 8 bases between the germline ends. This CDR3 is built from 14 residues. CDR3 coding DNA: TGTGCCTGGAGTGTTGGGCGGACTAACTATGGCTACACCTTC. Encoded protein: CAWSVGRTNYGYTF.

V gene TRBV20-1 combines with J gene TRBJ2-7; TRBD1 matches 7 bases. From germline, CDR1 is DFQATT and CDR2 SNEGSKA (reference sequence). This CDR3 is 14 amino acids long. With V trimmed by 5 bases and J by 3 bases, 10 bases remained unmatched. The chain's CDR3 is CSACRDSGYYEQYF. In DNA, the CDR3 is TGCAGTGCTTGCCGGGACAGCGGATACTACGAGCAGTACTTC.

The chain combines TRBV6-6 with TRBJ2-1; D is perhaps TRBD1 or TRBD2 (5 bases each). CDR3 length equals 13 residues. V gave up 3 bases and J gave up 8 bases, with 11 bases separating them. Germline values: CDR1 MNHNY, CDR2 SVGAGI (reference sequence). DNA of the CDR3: TGTGCCAGCAGTTATTCACGGGACGATGAGCAGTTCTTC. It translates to CASSYSRDDEQFF.

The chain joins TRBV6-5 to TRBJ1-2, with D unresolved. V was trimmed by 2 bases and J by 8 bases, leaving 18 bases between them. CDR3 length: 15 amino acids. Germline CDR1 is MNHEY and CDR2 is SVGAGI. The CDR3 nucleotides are TGTGCCAGCAGTTACCTCGACCTTTACCGTGGCGGCTACACCTTC. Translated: CASSYLDLYRGGYTF.

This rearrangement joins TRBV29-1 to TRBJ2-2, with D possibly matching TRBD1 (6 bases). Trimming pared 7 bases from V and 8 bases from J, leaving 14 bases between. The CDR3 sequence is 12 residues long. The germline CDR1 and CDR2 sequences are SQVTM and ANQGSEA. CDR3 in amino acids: CSARQVTGELFF. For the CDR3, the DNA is TGCAGCGCAAGACAGGTCACGGGGGAGCTGTTTTTT.

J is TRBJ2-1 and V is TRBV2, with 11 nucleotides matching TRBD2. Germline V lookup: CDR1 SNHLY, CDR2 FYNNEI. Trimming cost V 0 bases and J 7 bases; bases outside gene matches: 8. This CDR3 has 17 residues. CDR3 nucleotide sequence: TGTGCCAGCAGTGAAGCGAAACTAGCGGGGGTGACGAATGAGCAGTTCTTC. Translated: CASSEAKLAGVTNEQFF.

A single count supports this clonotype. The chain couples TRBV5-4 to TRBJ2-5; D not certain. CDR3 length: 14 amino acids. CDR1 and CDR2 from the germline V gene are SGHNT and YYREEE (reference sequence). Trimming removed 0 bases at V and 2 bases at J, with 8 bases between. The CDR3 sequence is CASSLVSAQETQYF. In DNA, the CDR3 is TGTGCCAGCAGCTTGGTGTCAGCTCAAGAGACCCAGTACTTC. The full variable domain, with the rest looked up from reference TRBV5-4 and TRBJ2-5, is ETGVTQSPTHLIKTRGQQVTLRCSSQSGHNTVSWYQQALGQGPQFIFQYYREEENGRGNFPPRFSGLQFPNYSSELNVNALELDDSALYLCASSLVSAQETQYFGPGTRLLVL.

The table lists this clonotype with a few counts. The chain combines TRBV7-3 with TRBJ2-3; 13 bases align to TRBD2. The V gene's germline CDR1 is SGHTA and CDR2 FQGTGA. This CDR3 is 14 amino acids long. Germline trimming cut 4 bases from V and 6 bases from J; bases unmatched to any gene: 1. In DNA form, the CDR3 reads TGTGCCAGCAGCTGGGGACTAGCGGGGGATACGCAGTATTTT. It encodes CASSWGLAGDTQYF.

CDR3 nucleotide sequence: TGTGCCAGCAGCTTACCCAAGCAGCCGACAGGGCCCTACGAGCAGTACTTC. Translating it yields CASSLPKQPTGPYEQYF. This sequence joins TRBV7-7 and TRBJ2-7, with 7 positions matching TRBD1. V gave up 2 bases and J gave up 2 bases; unmatched junction bases: 12. Germline V gene lookup returns CDR1 SSHAT and CDR2 FNYEAQ (reference sequence). This CDR3 has 17 residues.

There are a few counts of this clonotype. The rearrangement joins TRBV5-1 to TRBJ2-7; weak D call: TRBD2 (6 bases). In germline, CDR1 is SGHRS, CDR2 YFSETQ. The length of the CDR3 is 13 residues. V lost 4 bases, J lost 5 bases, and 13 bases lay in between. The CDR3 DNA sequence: TGCGCCAGCAGCCTAGGGGAGGCGAACGAGCAGTACTTC. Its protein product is CASSLGEANEQYF.

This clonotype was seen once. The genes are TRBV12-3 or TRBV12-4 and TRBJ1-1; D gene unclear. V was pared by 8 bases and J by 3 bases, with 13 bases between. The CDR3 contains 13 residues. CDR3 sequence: CASQGLIYTEAFF. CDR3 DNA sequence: TGTGCCAGCCAAGGTCTGATTTACACTGAAGCTTTCTTT.

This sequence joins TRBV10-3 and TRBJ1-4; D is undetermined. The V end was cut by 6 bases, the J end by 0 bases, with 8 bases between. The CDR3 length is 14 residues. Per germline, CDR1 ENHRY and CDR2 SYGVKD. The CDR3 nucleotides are TGTGCCATCAGCCACGCGGCAACTAATGAAAAACTGTTTTTT. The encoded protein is CAISHAATNEKLFF.

The CDR3 region is CASSSPSGPTDTQYF. The DNA for the CDR3 is TGTGCCAGCAGTTCCCCTAGCGGCCCCACAGATACGCAGTATTTT. V usage is TRBV28 and J usage is TRBJ2-3; 7 bases fit TRBD2. Germline lookup yields CDR1 MDHEN and CDR2 SYDVKM. This CDR3 contains 15 residues. V shed 4 bases, J shed 2 bases, and the junction held 6 bases outside the gene matches.

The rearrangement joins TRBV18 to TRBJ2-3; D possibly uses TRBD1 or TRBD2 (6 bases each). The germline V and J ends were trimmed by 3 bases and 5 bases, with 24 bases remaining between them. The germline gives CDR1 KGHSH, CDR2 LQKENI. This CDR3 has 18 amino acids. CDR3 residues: CASSPTHLQQGGRDTQYF. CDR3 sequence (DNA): TGTGCCAGCTCACCCACGCACTTACAACAGGGAGGAAGAGATACGCAGTATTTT. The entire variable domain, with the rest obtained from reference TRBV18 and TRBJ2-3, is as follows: NAGVMQNPRHLVRRRGQEARLRCSPMKGHSHVYWYRQLPEEGLKFMVYLQKENIIDESGMPKERFSAEFPKEGPSILRIQQVVRGDSAAYFCASSPTHLQQGGRDTQYFGPGTRLTVL.

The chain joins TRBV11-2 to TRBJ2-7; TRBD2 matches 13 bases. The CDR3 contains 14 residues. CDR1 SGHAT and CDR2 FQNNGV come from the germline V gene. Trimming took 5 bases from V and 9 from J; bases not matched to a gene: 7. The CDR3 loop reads CASSRLAGGGGQYF. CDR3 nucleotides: TGTGCCAGCAGCCGACTAGCGGGGGGCGGAGGGCAGTACTTC.

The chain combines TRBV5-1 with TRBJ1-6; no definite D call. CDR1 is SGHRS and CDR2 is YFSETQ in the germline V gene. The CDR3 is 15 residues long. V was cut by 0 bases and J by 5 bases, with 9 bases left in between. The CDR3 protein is CASSLEWMNNSPLHF. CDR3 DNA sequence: TGCGCCAGCAGCTTGGAATGGATGAATAATTCACCCCTCCACTTT. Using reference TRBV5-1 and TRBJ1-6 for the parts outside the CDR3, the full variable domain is KAGVTQTPRYLIKTRGQQVTLSCSPISGHRSVSWYQQTPGQGLQFLFEYFSETQRNKGNFPGRFSGRQFSNSRSEMNVSTLELGDSALYLCASSLEWMNNSPLHFGNGTRLTVT.

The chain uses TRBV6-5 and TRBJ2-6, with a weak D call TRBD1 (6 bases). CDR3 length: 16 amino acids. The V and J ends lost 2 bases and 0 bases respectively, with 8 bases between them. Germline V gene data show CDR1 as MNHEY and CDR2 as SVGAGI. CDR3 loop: CASSYGGNSGANVLTF. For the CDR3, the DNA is TGTGCCAGCAGTTACGGGGGCAACTCTGGGGCCAACGTCCTGACTTTC.

The CDR3 is CSVVQGGGETQYF. The CDR3, as DNA: TGCAGCGTTGTTCAGGGGGGGGGAGAGACCCAGTACTTC. V is TRBV29-1 and J is TRBJ2-5, with D perhaps assigned TRBD1 or TRBD2 (7 bases each). The germline CDR1 and CDR2 sequences are SQVTM and ANQGSEA. The CDR3 is made up of 13 amino acids. Deletions cut 4 bases from V and 4 bases from J, with 13 bases between.

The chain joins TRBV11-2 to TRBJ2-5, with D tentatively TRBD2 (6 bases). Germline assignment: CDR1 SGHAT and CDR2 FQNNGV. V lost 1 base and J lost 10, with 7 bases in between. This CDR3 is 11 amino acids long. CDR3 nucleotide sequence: TGTGCCAGCAGCTTAGGCGGGATCCAGTACTTC. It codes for CASSLGGIQYF.